These 6 T cell receptor beta chains were sequenced from one sample in a study of cytomegalovirus exposure and HLA in healthy donors. Primers included in the PCR were 60 Vbeta and 13 Jbeta primers. The repertoire was sequenced with immunoSEQ multiplex PCR; TCRdb's copy has only in-frame clones and lacks some. This sample carries more than 95,000 clones, roughly 18% of them seen once, and the ten largest clones take about 3%. Sequenced input: PBMCs. Receptors were obtained from a female donor in good health and CMV-seropositive.

This clone was counted once. The chain couples TRBV6-6 to TRBJ2-2, with 7 bases identical to TRBD2. CDR3 length: 15 residues. CDR1 is MNHNY, CDR2 SVGAGI, per germline (reference sequence). The ends lost 5 bases at V and 4 bases at J; junction bases unmatched: 7. This chain's CDR3 is CASSQQGGRTGELFF. As DNA, the CDR3 is TGTGCCAGCAGTCAGCAGGGAGGGCGCACCGGGGAGCTGTTTTTT.

The table lists this clone with a few counts. The chain has TRBV5-6 and TRBJ2-7; 14 bases align to TRBD2. With V trimmed by 4 bases and J by 5 bases, 8 bases remained unmatched. The germline CDR1 and CDR2 sequences are SGHDT and YYEEEE. This CDR3 has 16 residues. The CDR3 region is CASSPLGTSGSHEQYF. The CDR3 nucleotides read TGTGCCAGCAGCCCCTTAGGGACTAGCGGGAGCCACGAGCAGTACTTC.

J is TRBJ2-3 and V is TRBV5-4, with 13 bases fitting TRBD2. Germline V gene sequence: CDR1 SGHNT, CDR2 YYREEE (reference sequence). This CDR3 has 19 amino acids. The trim removed 3 bases at V and 2 bases at J, leaving 12 bases unmatched. The CDR3: CASSYPGLAGLRTTDTQYF. CDR3 DNA: TGTGCCAGCAGCTACCCGGGACTAGCGGGGTTGAGGACCACAGATACGCAGTATTTT.

This clone was picked up a small number of times. The rearrangement links TRBV23-1 to TRBJ1-2, with a weak D call TRBD1 (6 bases). TRBV23-1 has ORF status, its function being uncertain. V gave up 7 bases and J gave up 4 bases, with 16 bases separating them. The CDR3 sequence is 14 residues long. Here the CDR3 DNA reads TGCGCCAGCACCTGGACAGACTGGTGCTATGGCTACACCTTC. It encodes CASTWTDWCYGYTF.

This clone was observed a handful of times. The chain recombines TRBV13 with TRBJ2-3, with a possible D match to TRBD2 (7 bases). Trimming pared 7 bases from V and 0 bases from J, leaving 14 bases between. The CDR3 contains 15 residues. Germline assignment: CDR1 PRHDT and CDR2 FYEKMQ (reference sequence). The CDR3 DNA reads as TGTGCCAGCAATCGAAGGGGGGGGAGCACAGATACGCAGTATTTT. The encoded protein is CASNRRGGSTDTQYF.

The gene calls are TRBV2 and TRBJ2-7; 12 bases map to TRBD2. The junction had 5 bases not matched to a gene; V was cut back by 6 bases and J by 2 bases. The CDR3 totals 15 residues. The V gene's germline CDR1 is SNHLY and CDR2 FYNNEI. Written as DNA, the CDR3 is TGTGCCAGCAGGATGACTAGCGGGAGACCCTACGAGCAGTACTTC. This sequence encodes CASRMTSGRPYEQYF.